Following are 30 T cell receptor beta chains from one sample sequenced in a study of human T cells and chemical hapten exposure. The sample's time point: pre-sensitization, week 0. The treatment: therapeutic diphenylcyclopropenone sensitization with weekly scalp DPC. TCRdb processed the RACE reads anew with MiXCR; each CDR3 protein has one entry. The repertoire holds about 62,000 distinct CDR3 sequences, with roughly 6.7% as singletons. The sample here was whole blood, taken in connection with sensitization to the hapten diphenylcyclopropenone (DPC). Receptors were obtained from a woman aged 25 to 39 with alopecia areata. Some clones in this sample may be carry-over from other donors' samples.

This clonotype showed up many times. The rearrangement links TRBV21-1 to TRBJ2-3. TRBV21-1 corresponds to a pseudogene. This CDR3 is 14 amino acids long. The CDR3 DNA sequence: TGTGCCAGCAGCAAAGACCGAAAAGATCATACGCAGTATTTT. Translation: CASSKDRKDHTQYF.

This clonotype was seen ten or more times. The chain couples TRBV9 to TRBJ2-1; unclear D gene. Germline CDR1 and CDR2: SGDLS and YYNGEE. Trimming stripped 0 bases from V and 5 bases from J, with 15 bases between. CDR3 length equals 16 residues. For the CDR3, the DNA is TGTGCCAGCAGCGTAGGGTCAGCCTCCAGCAACAATGAGCAGTTCTTC. It translates to CASSVGSASSNNEQFF. Together with reference TRBV9 and TRBJ2-1, the CDR3 gives the full variable domain: DSGVTQTPKHLITATGQRVTLRCSPRSGDLSVYWYQQSLDQGLQFLIQYYNGEERAKGNILERFSAQQFPDLHSELNLSSLELGDSALYFCASSVGSASSNNEQFFGPGTRLTVL.

This clonotype has a count of ten or more. V is TRBV2 and J is TRBJ2-3; D gene uncertain. This CDR3 has 13 amino acids. Trimming removed 6 bases from V and 2 bases from J, with 9 bases in between. Germline V gives CDR1 SNHLY, CDR2 FYNNEI. The CDR3 bases are TGTGCCAGCAGATCCCCCTACACAGATACGCAGTATTTT. Protein: CASRSPYTDTQYF.

This clonotype was seen at least ten times. The chain couples TRBV3-1 to TRBJ2-7; 7 positions match TRBD1. The CDR3 is 16 residues long. The germline gives CDR1 LGHDT, CDR2 YNNKEL (reference sequence). Trimming took 4 bases from V and 2 from J; bases not matched to a gene: 11. This CDR3 reads CASSRKGADPTYEQYF. For the CDR3, the DNA is TGTGCCAGCAGCCGAAAGGGGGCGGATCCGACCTACGAGCAGTACTTC.

This clonotype showed up many times. J is TRBJ1-1 and V is TRBV12-3 or TRBV12-4, with a weak D call TRBD1 (6 bases). Trimming shortened V by 5 bases and J by 8 bases, and 18 bases separated the two germline ends. The CDR3 has 14 residues. The CDR3 DNA sequence: TGTGCCAGCAGTCAGACAGGCCCTCGACACGAAGCTTTCTTT. This sequence encodes CASSQTGPRHEAFF.

This clonotype was seen ten or more times. The chain carries TRBV7-9 and TRBJ1-1; D unclear. There are 11 residues in the CDR3. Germline loops: CDR1 SEHNR, CDR2 FQNEAQ (reference sequence). V gave up 8 bases and J gave up 6 bases, with 10 bases separating them. CDR3 bases: TGTGCCAGCGGAGCCGGGGCTGAAGCTTTCTTT. This sequence encodes CASGAGAEAFF.

This clonotype was seen repeatedly, ten times or more. The V call is TRBV20-1, the J call TRBJ2-1; 8 bases match TRBD1. Germline CDR1 reads DFQATT; CDR2 reads SNEGSKA (reference sequence). V trimming: 5 bases; J trimming: 7 bases; junction bases outside the gene matches: 13. There are 15 residues in the CDR3. CDR3 in amino acids: CSAPPGQGRDNEQFF. For the CDR3, the DNA is TGCAGTGCTCCTCCAGGACAGGGTAGGGATAATGAGCAGTTCTTC.

In this sample, this clonotype turned up many times. The V and J genes are TRBV2 and TRBJ2-4, with 7 bases matching TRBD1. This CDR3 has 14 residues. V lost 5 bases, J lost 0 bases, and 1 base stayed unmatched. Per germline, CDR1 SNHLY and CDR2 FYNNEI. CDR3 in amino acids: CASSYRGAKNIQYF. CDR3 nucleotide sequence: TGTGCCAGCAGTTACAGGGGAGCCAAAAACATTCAGTACTTC. Together with reference TRBV2 and TRBJ2-4, the CDR3 gives the full variable domain: EPEVTQTPSHQVTQMGQEVILRCVPISNHLYFYWYRQILGQKVEFLVSFYNNEISEKSEIFDDQFSVERPDGSNFTLKIRSTKLEDSAMYFCASSYRGAKNIQYFGAGTRLSVL.

This clonotype was seen repeatedly, ten times or more. The CDR3 nucleotides read TGTGCCAGCAGCGATCGATTCGGGACCCTCGAGCAGTACTTC. Amino acids: CASSDRFGTLEQYF. V usage is TRBV11-2 and J usage is TRBJ2-7; the D call may be TRBD1 or TRBD2 (5 bases each). V was pared by 5 bases and J by 6 bases, with 17 bases between. Germline V CDR1 and CDR2: SGHAT, FQNNGV. The CDR3 is 14 residues long.

This clonotype showed up many times. The rearrangement joins TRBV20-1 to TRBJ2-6, with 8 bases fitting TRBD1. Germline loops: CDR1 DFQATT, CDR2 SNEGSKA (reference sequence). The junction had 4 bases not matched to a gene; V was cut back by 3 bases and J by 3 bases. The CDR3 covers 15 residues. In DNA form, the CDR3 reads TGCAGTGCTAGTCAGGGGGCAGATGGGGCCAACGTCCTGACTTTC. Its protein is CSASQGADGANVLTF.

This clonotype was found a few times. The junction shows a germline mismatch at one end, possibly a read error. The gene calls are TRBV20-1 and TRBJ1-1; perhaps TRBD1 as D (5 bases). Germline CDR1 is DFQATT and CDR2 is SNEGSKA (reference sequence). The CDR3 runs 13 residues. The CDR3 loop is CSANPPGQVLVIF. The CDR3 nucleotides read TGCAGTGCCAACCCCCCGGGGCAGGTCTTAGTGATCTTT.

This clonotype has a count of ten or more. V gene TRBV10-3 combines with J gene TRBJ2-2, with unresolved D. The CDR3 length is 14 residues. Germline CDR1 ENHRY, CDR2 SYGVKD. Deletions cut 7 bases from V and 5 bases from J, with 14 bases between. CDR3 amino acids: CAITDSSRTGELFF. In DNA, the CDR3 is TGTGCCATCACCGACTCGTCGCGGACCGGGGAGCTGTTTTTT.

This clonotype showed up many times. This chain joins TRBV20-1 and TRBJ2-3; a weak D match, TRBD1 (6 bases). CDR3 length: 15 residues. V was trimmed by 2 bases and J by 0 bases, leaving 12 bases between them. Germline loops: CDR1 DFQATT, CDR2 SNEGSKA (reference sequence). The CDR3 region has the DNA TGCAGTGCTAGAAACGACAGGAAAAGCACAGATACGCAGTATTTT. This encodes CSARNDRKSTDTQYF.

This clonotype has at least ten counts. The chain couples TRBV15 to TRBJ2-7; D might be TRBD2 (5 bases). Looked up from germline, CDR1 is LNHNV and CDR2 is YYDKDF (reference sequence). The CDR3 is 13 amino acids. Trimming left V 8 bases short and J 3 bases short, with 14 bases between. The CDR3 spells CATGKGAHYEQYF. The DNA for the CDR3 is TGTGCCACCGGGAAGGGAGCGCACTACGAGCAGTACTTC. The full variable domain, in which reference TRBV15 and TRBJ2-7 provide the parts outside the CDR3, is DAMVIQNPRYQVTQFGKPVTLSCSQTLNHNVMYWYQQKSSQAPKLLFHYYDKDFNNEADTPDNFQSRRPNTSFCFLDIRSPGLGDTAMYLCATGKGAHYEQYFGPGTRLTVT.

This clonotype was seen at least ten times. This rearrangement joins TRBV10-3 to TRBJ2-7; D gene ambiguous. The V end was cut by 6 bases, the J end by 2 bases, with 17 bases between. The CDR3 sequence is 15 residues long. Germline V gives CDR1 ENHRY, CDR2 SYGVKD. Written as DNA, the CDR3 is TGTGCCATCAGGGAAGAGGATGCCGGGCCCTACGAGCAGTACTTC. This sequence encodes CAIREEDAGPYEQYF.

This clonotype was seen at least ten times. This chain links TRBV10-3 with TRBJ2-1; D gene unclear. Germline V gene sequence: CDR1 ENHRY, CDR2 SYGVKD. V gave up 8 bases and J gave up 7 bases, with 12 bases separating them. The CDR3 is 12 amino acids. In nucleotides, the CDR3 is TGTGCCATCTCTCAAGGAGCGAATGAGCAGTTCTTC. This codes for CAISQGANEQFF.

This clonotype has a count of ten or more. This chain uses TRBV3-1 with TRBJ2-3, with D hard to call. The CDR3 loop spans 15 amino acids. Germline V gene lookup returns CDR1 LGHDT and CDR2 YNNKEL (reference sequence). Trimming stripped 0 bases from V and 4 bases from J, with 11 bases between. The CDR3 reads CASSQDIVRADTQYF. The CDR3 DNA reads as TGTGCCAGCAGCCAAGATATAGTGCGTGCAGATACGCAGTATTTT.

Ten or more counts support this clonotype. The chain combines TRBV5-1 with TRBJ2-5; TRBD1 matches 7 bases. CDR3 length: 14 amino acids. The germline CDR1 and CDR2 sequences are SGHRS and YFSETQ. V dropped 4 bases and J dropped 5; count of bases not matched to a gene: 8. CDR3 nucleotides: TGCGCCAGCAGCACTGGGACAGCAATTGAGACCCAGTACTTC. Its translation: CASSTGTAIETQYF.

At least ten counts were recorded for this clonotype. One end of the junction is discordant with germline, which a read error may explain. The V and J genes are TRBV7-2 and TRBJ2-1; 9 bases line up with TRBD1. CDR3 length equals 18 residues. From germline, CDR1 is SGHTA and CDR2 FQGNSA. The CDR3 sequence: CASTLQRRTGETYNEQFF. The CDR3 DNA sequence: TGTGCCAGCACCTTACAGCGCCGGACAGGGGAAACCTACAATGAGCAGTTCTTC.

There are many counts of this clonotype. This chain links TRBV7-6 with TRBJ2-5; D is perhaps TRBD1 (5 bases). V lost 0 bases and J lost 4, with 12 bases in between. There are 15 residues in the CDR3. The germline V gene has CDR1 SGHVS and CDR2 FNYEAQ. CDR3 sequence reads: CASSLAQGTSETQYF. The CDR3 DNA reads as TGTGCCAGCAGCTTAGCGCAGGGAACGTCAGAGACCCAGTACTTC.

Ten or more counts support this clonotype. The chain uses TRBV6-6 and TRBJ1-6; D call uncertain. Germline CDR1 MNHNY, CDR2 SVGAGI (reference sequence). The V end was cut by 1 base, the J end by 8 bases, with 6 bases between. The CDR3 totals 13 residues. In nucleotides, the CDR3 is TGTGCCAGCAGTTACTATGCAGATTCACCCCTCCACTTT. This sequence encodes CASSYYADSPLHF.

Ten or more counts support this clonotype. The CDR3 reads CASTSPGGRQPQHF. The CDR3 DNA sequence: TGTGCCAGCACCTCGCCAGGGGGCCGACAGCCCCAGCATTTT. V usage is TRBV6-6 and J usage is TRBJ1-5, with 8 bases that match TRBD1. The V segment lost 7 bases and the J segment 7 bases; nucleotides outside the gene matches: 9. Germline-derived CDR1 and CDR2 are MNHNY and SVGAGI (reference sequence). The CDR3 loop spans 14 amino acids.

This clonotype came up a few times. The chain carries TRBV9 and TRBJ1-1; D unclear. Trimming took 4 bases from V and 3 from J, leaving 13 bases between them. CDR1 is SGDLS, CDR2 YYNGEE, per germline. The CDR3 length is 14 residues. The CDR3 loop reads CASSPLLRHTEAFF. The CDR3 bases are TGTGCCAGCAGCCCCCTTCTCCGGCACACTGAAGCTTTCTTT. Variable domain in full (rest from reference TRBV9 and TRBJ1-1): DSGVTQTPKHLITATGQRVTLRCSPRSGDLSVYWYQQSLDQGLQFLIQYYNGEERAKGNILERFSAQQFPDLHSELNLSSLELGDSALYFCASSPLLRHTEAFFGQGTRLTVV.

This clonotype was recorded at least ten times. The chain couples TRBV6-1 to TRBJ2-6; D is possibly TRBD1 or TRBD2 (5 bases each). V lost 7 bases, J lost 4 bases, and 17 bases lay in between. Germline V gene lookup returns CDR1 MNHNS and CDR2 SASEGT. This CDR3 region has 16 residues. DNA for the CDR3: TGTGCCAGCAAGGGGCAGGGAGAAGCGGGGGCCAACGTCCTGACTTTC. Translation: CASKGQGEAGANVLTF.

There are a few counts of this clonotype. The chain carries TRBV5-6 and TRBJ2-3; D is undetermined. Trimming pared 0 bases from V and 5 bases from J, leaving 16 bases between. Per the germline V gene, CDR1 is SGHDT and CDR2 is YYEEEE. The CDR3 contains 16 residues. CDR3 amino acids: CASSLAELVGLDTQYF. The CDR3, as DNA: TGTGCCAGCAGCTTGGCCGAGTTGGTGGGGTTAGATACGCAGTATTTT.

The V call is TRBV12-3 or TRBV12-4, the J call TRBJ1-5; no reliable D call. The CDR3 sequence is 13 residues long. V dropped 3 bases and J dropped 6 bases, with 9 bases sitting between them. CDR3 sequence: CASSFLRSQPQHF. In DNA, the CDR3 is TGTGCCAGCAGTTTTCTGCGTAGTCAGCCCCAGCATTTT.

This clonotype has a count of ten or more. The chain couples TRBV19 to TRBJ2-3; D remains ambiguous. This CDR3 is 16 amino acids long. V gave up 6 bases and J gave up 2 bases, with 18 bases separating them. Looked up from germline, CDR1 is LNHDA and CDR2 is SQIVND (reference sequence). The CDR3 DNA reads as TGTGCCAGTAGAACTACAGCGCGAGGATTCACAGATACGCAGTATTTT. Translated: CASRTTARGFTDTQYF. Together with reference TRBV19 and TRBJ2-3, the CDR3 gives the full variable domain: DGGITQSPKYLFRKEGQNVTLSCEQNLNHDAMYWYRQDPGQGLRLIYYSQIVNDFQKGDIAEGYSVSREKKESFPLTVTSAQKNPTAFYLCASRTTARGFTDTQYFGPGTRLTVL.

This clonotype was seen repeatedly, ten times or more. The chain links TRBV12-3 or TRBV12-4 to TRBJ1-1; D remains ambiguous. This CDR3 has 12 amino acids. Between the trimmed V and J ends, which lost 5 bases and 10 bases, there was a span of 14 bases. The CDR3 region has the DNA TGTGCCAGCAGTCGACGACTCCCTGGAGCTTTCTTT. Its protein is CASSRRLPGAFF.

V is TRBV9 and J is TRBJ1-6; possibly TRBD1 for D (5 bases). Germline CDR1 is SGDLS and CDR2 is YYNGEE. The CDR3 is 15 residues long. The germline V and J ends were trimmed by 3 bases and 10 bases, with 17 bases remaining between them. CDR3 DNA sequence: TGTGCCAGCAGCGAGCAGGGTTTGGAAGACTCACCCCTCCACTTT. It encodes CASSEQGLEDSPLHF. The full variable domain, in which reference TRBV9 and TRBJ1-6 provide the parts outside the CDR3, is DSGVTQTPKHLITATGQRVTLRCSPRSGDLSVYWYQQSLDQGLQFLIQYYNGEERAKGNILERFSAQQFPDLHSELNLSSLELGDSALYFCASSEQGLEDSPLHFGNGTRLTVT.

This clonotype was observed at least ten times. The rearrangement links TRBV7-9 to TRBJ2-1; maybe TRBD1 (6 bases). Germline loops: CDR1 SEHNR, CDR2 FQNEAQ (reference sequence). There are 13 residues in the CDR3. V gave up 8 bases and J gave up 4 bases, with 12 bases separating them. The CDR3 sequence is CASRRDTYNEQFF. In nucleotides, the CDR3 is TGTGCCAGCCGCCGGGACACTTACAATGAGCAGTTCTTC.